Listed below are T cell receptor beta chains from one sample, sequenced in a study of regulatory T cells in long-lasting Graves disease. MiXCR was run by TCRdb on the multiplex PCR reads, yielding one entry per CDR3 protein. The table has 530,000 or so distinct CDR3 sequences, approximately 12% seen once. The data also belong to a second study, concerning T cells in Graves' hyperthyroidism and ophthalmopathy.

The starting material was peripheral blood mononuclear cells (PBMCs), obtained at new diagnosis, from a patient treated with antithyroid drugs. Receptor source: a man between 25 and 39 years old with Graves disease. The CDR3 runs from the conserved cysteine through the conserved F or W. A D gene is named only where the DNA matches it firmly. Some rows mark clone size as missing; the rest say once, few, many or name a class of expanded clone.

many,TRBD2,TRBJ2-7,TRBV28,TGTGCCAGCAGCCCCCTGGGGGAGGGCCCCGTTGAGCAGTACTTC,CASSPLGEGPVEQYF
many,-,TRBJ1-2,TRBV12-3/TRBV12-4,TGTGCCATAGAAAGGGGTCGGGGCTACACCTTC,CAIERGRGYTF
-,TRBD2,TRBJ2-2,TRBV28,TGTGCCAGCAGTTTTTCGGCTAGCGGGAGTGGGGAGCTGTTTTTT,CASSFSASGSGELFF
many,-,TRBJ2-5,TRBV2,TGTGCCAGCAGTGAGAGGGGTCGACAGGCCCTGGTATCGGACCCTCAAGAGACCCAGTACTTC,CASSERGRQALVSDPQETQYF
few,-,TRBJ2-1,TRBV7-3,TGTGCCAGCAGCTTAACGTTAGGGGACAATGAGCAGTTCTTC,CASSLTLGDNEQFF
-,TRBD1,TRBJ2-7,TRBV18,TGTGCCAGCTCCCTCGGGACAGGAGATATTTACGAGCAGTACTTC,CASSLGTGDIYEQYF
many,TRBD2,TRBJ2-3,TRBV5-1,TGCGCCAGCAGAGCTAGCGGGAGGGCCACAGATACGCAGTATTTT,CASRASGRATDTQYF
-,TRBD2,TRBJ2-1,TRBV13,TGTGCCAGCAGCGGTCTAGCGGGCGGTTGGGATGAGCAGTTCTTC,CASSGLAGGWDEQFF
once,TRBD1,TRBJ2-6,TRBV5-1,TGCGCCAGCAGCTTACCGGGACAGGGGAAGTCAGGGGCCAACGTCCTGACTTTC,CASSLPGQGKSGANVLTF
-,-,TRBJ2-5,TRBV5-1,TGCGCCAGCAGCTCAACTGAAAGCGGAGAGACCCAGTACTTC,CASSSTESGETQYF
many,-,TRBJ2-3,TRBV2,TGTGCCAGCAGGGAAACAGATACGCAGTATTTT,CASRETDTQYF
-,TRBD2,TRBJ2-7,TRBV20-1,TGCAGTGCTCCTCGGGCTAGCGGGAGTGTTTTGAGAGAGCAGTACTTC,CSAPRASGSVLREQYF
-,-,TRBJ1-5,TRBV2,TGTGCCAGCACGGGCGGGCAGCCCCAGCATTTT,CASTGGQPQHF
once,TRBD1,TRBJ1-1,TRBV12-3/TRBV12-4,TGTGCCAGCAGTTCCGGGACAGACCATACTGAAGCTTTCTTT,CASSSGTDHTEAFF
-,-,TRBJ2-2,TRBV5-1,TGCGCCAGCAGCTGGAGCGGAGGGAACACCGGGGAGCTGTTTTTT,CASSWSGGNTGELFF
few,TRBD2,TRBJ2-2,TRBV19,TGTGCCAGTAGTCGGAAGCCGACTAGCGGGCTCAGGGGGGAGCTGTTTTTT,CASSRKPTSGLRGELFF
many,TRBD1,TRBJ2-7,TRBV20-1,TGCAGTGCCATCAACCGGGGACAGGGTATCGACGAGCAGTACTTC,CSAINRGQGIDEQYF
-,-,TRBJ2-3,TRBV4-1,TGCGCCAGCAGCCAAGAGGGGATTGCAGATACGCAGTATTTT,CASSQEGIADTQYF
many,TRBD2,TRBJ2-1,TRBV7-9,TGTGCCAGCAGCCCGGGACTAGCGGGAACCAATGAGCAGTTCTTC,CASSPGLAGTNEQFF
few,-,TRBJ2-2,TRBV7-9,TGTGCCAGCAGCTTAGTGGGAGCAGCACGATCGGGGGAGCTGTTTTTT,CASSLVGAARSGELFF
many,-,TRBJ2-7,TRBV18,TGTGCCAGCTCACCAGAGGGGCCTACGAACGAGCAGTACTTC,CASSPEGPTNEQYF
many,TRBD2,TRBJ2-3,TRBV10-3,TGTGCCATCAGTGGTGGGACTAGCGGGAGCGCAGATACGCAGTATTTT,CAISGGTSGSADTQYF
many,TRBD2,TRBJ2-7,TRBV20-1,TGCAGTGCTCTAGCGGGAGGTACCTCCTACGAGCAGTACTTC,CSALAGGTSYEQYF
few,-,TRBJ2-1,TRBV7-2,TGTGCCGGAAGACTAGTGGGACTCTACAATGAGCAGTTCTTC,CAGRLVGLYNEQFF
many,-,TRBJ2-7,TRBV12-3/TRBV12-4,TGTGCCAGCAGCCCTTCCTCAGGCTACGAGCAGTACTTC,CASSPSSGYEQYF
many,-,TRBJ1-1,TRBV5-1,TGCGCCAGCAGCTTGGCCGTACTAGAGACCCGAATGAACACTGAAGCTTTCTTT,CASSLAVLETRMNTEAFF
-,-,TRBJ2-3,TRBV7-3,TGTGCCAGCAGCTTATTTCCCCTAGGGGGGGCAGATACGCAGTATTTT,CASSLFPLGGADTQYF
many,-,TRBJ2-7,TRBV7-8,TGTGCCAGCAGCCCCCAGGTGCTGGAGCAGTACTTC,CASSPQVLEQYF
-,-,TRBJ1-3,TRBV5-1,TGCGCCAGCAGCTGGGGGGCTCCGAGCTCTGGAAACACCATATATTTT,CASSWGAPSSGNTIYF